This TCR beta chain came from a study of identifying expanded T cells in peripheral blood. Study observations and caveats: Approximately two-week clone count variance significantly increased as total template count grew.

J gave up 6 bases and V 1 base, and 10 bases lay outside the gene matches. Per the germline V gene, CDR1 is LGHNA and CDR2 is YSLEER. This CDR3 has 17 amino acids. Sequencing was performed with immunoSEQ multiplex PCR; in TCRdb, only in-frame clones are kept and a portion is missing. The sample lists approximately 85,000 clones, about 88% occurring once. This clone was seen only a few times. No antigen is known for it. During the collection period, no donor immune events like infections were recorded. The clonotype was recovered from a person aged 18-70 years in good health. Source material: blood. This chain joins TRBV4-3 and TRBJ2-1, with 9 bases lining up with TRBD1. The DNA for the CDR3 is TGCGCCAGCAGCCAAGGAGGGTTTGGGACAGGGATCAATGAGCAGTTCTTC. It yields the protein CASSQGGFGTGINEQFF.